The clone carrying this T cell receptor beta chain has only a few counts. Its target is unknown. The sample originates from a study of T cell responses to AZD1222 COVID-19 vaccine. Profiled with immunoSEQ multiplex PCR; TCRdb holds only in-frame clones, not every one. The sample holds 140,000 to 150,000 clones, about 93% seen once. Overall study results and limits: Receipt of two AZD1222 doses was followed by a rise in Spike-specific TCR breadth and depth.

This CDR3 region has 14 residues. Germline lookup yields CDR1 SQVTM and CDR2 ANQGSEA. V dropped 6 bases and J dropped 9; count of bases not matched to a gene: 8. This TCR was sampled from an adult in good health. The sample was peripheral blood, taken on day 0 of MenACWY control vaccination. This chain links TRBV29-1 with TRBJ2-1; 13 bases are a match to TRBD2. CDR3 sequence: CSVRTSGRGGEQFF. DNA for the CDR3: TGCAGCGTCAGGACTAGCGGGAGAGGTGGTGAGCAGTTCTTC.